The rows below give T cell receptor beta chains drawn from one sample of a study of blood T cell repertoires in COVID-19. Clones were sequenced by immunoSEQ multiplex PCR, and TCRdb holds only the in-frame ones, with some missing. The table lists 120,000 to 150,000 clones, roughly 88% of them singletons, with 6.5% to 9% in the top ten. The source material was peripheral blood. The source is a woman in her fifties or sixties in a cohort sampled during active or convalescent COVID-19. Each CDR3 is given with its conserved first and last residue. The order of the fields is CDR3 protein, CDR3 DNA, J gene, clone size, V gene, D gene. The D gene is left open where the match is weak. For some rows the clone size is stated as once, few or many, or as a class when expanded; others skip it.

CDR3: CASSEVIEPTDTQYF
DNA: TGTGCCAGCAGTGAAGTAATAGAACCCACAGATACGCAGTATTTT
J: TRBJ2-3
size: once
V: TRBV6-1
D: -

CDR3: CASGQTGFDYGYTF
DNA: TGTGCTAGTGGGCAAACAGGGTTTGACTATGGCTACACCTTC
J: TRBJ1-2
size: -
V: TRBV12-5
D: -

CDR3: CASGPGTGDNQPQHF
DNA: TGCGCCAGCGGCCCCGGGACAGGGGACAATCAGCCCCAGCATTTT
J: TRBJ1-5
size: few
V: TRBV5-1
D: TRBD1

CDR3: CASSLEGYGYTF
DNA: TGTGCCAGCAGCTTAGAGGGGTATGGCTACACCTTC
J: TRBJ1-2
size: -
V: TRBV7-9
D: -

CDR3: CASSLAGGRGGNTIYF
DNA: TGTGCCAGCAGCTTAGCGGGGGGGCGAGGAGGAAACACCATATATTTT
J: TRBJ1-3
size: -
V: TRBV7-8
D: -

CDR3: CASSVVPSGYNEQFF
DNA: TGTGCCAGCAGCGTAGTTCCGTCCGGCTACAATGAGCAGTTCTTC
J: TRBJ2-1
size: -
V: TRBV9
D: -

CDR3: CATGILAGEETQYF
DNA: TGTGCCACCGGGATACTAGCGGGGGAAGAGACCCAGTACTTC
J: TRBJ2-5
size: -
V: TRBV24-1
D: TRBD2

CDR3: CAISGQGGANVLTF
DNA: TGTGCCATCAGTGGACAGGGTGGGGCCAACGTCCTGACTTTC
J: TRBJ2-6
size: -
V: TRBV10-3
D: TRBD1

CDR3: CASSLRRTGELFF
DNA: TGTGCCAGCAGTTTAAGGAGAACCGGGGAGCTGTTTTTT
J: TRBJ2-2
size: few
V: TRBV12-3/TRBV12-4
D: -

CDR3: CASRKGAADTQYF
DNA: TGTGCCAGCAGGAAGGGGGCCGCAGATACGCAGTATTTT
J: TRBJ2-3
size: -
V: TRBV12-3/TRBV12-4
D: TRBD1

CDR3: CASSLDTGGSTGELFF
DNA: TGCGCCAGCAGCTTGGATACAGGGGGGAGCACCGGGGAGCTGTTTTTT
J: TRBJ2-2
size: -
V: TRBV5-1
D: TRBD1

CDR3: CASSVEQGRDTQYF
DNA: TGTGCCAGCAGCGTAGAACAGGGGAGAGATACGCAGTATTTT
J: TRBJ2-3
size: -
V: TRBV9
D: TRBD1

CDR3: CASSQDGWAGYTF
DNA: TGCGCCAGCAGCCAAGACGGCTGGGCTGGCTACACCTTC
J: TRBJ1-2
size: -
V: TRBV4-1
D: -

CDR3: CASSKRGDRGAETQYF
DNA: TGTGCCAGCAGTAAAAGGGGGGACAGGGGGGCAGAGACCCAGTACTTC
J: TRBJ2-5
size: -
V: TRBV7-8
D: TRBD1

CDR3: CASSLRTEPTDTQYF
DNA: TGCGCCAGCAGCCTGAGGACAGAGCCCACAGATACGCAGTATTTT
J: TRBJ2-3
size: -
V: TRBV4-3
D: -

CDR3: CATQTGSSGYTF
DNA: TGTGCCACTCAAACAGGGAGTAGTGGCTACACCTTC
J: TRBJ1-2
size: -
V: TRBV19
D: -

CDR3: CAISAGTGGAGDNSPLHF
DNA: TGTGCCATCAGTGCCGGGACAGGGGGCGCAGGTGATAATTCACCCCTCCACTTT
J: TRBJ1-6
size: -
V: TRBV10-3
D: TRBD1

CDR3: CASSRTRAGTGGYEQYF
DNA: TGTGCCAGCAGTCGTACAAGGGCTGGGACAGGGGGTTACGAGCAGTACTTC
J: TRBJ2-7
size: -
V: TRBV27
D: TRBD1

CDR3: CASSFPGRNTEAFF
DNA: TGTGCCAGCAGCTTCCCAGGGCGGAACACTGAAGCTTTCTTT
J: TRBJ1-1
size: -
V: TRBV7-9
D: -

CDR3: CAWSKGAGGRNQPQHF
DNA: TGTGCCTGGAGTAAGGGGGCGGGTGGACGCAATCAGCCCCAGCATTTT
J: TRBJ1-5
size: few
V: TRBV30
D: TRBD1

CDR3: CASSPQGQPQHF
DNA: TGTGCCAGCTCACCGCAGGGCCAGCCCCAGCATTTT
J: TRBJ1-5
size: once
V: TRBV18
D: -

CDR3: CASSQRLAGAPGQETQYF
DNA: TGCGCCAGCAGCCAACGACTAGCGGGGGCCCCGGGGCAAGAGACCCAGTACTTC
J: TRBJ2-5
size: -
V: TRBV4-1
D: TRBD2

CDR3: CASSFFGGGGRATEAFF
DNA: TGTGCCAGCAGCTTCTTTGGCGGTGGGGGCCGGGCCACTGAAGCTTTCTTT
J: TRBJ1-1
size: -
V: TRBV11-3
D: -

CDR3: CASSPQGDAGELFF
DNA: TGTGCCAGCAGTCCACAGGGGGATGCCGGGGAGCTGTTTTTT
J: TRBJ2-2
size: -
V: TRBV6-4
D: TRBD1

CDR3: CASSLDGSTYNSPLHF
DNA: TGCGCCAGCAGCTTGGATGGCAGTACCTATAATTCACCCCTCCACTTT
J: TRBJ1-6
size: -
V: TRBV5-1
D: -

CDR3: CASSLAGTGVPDTQYF
DNA: TGTGCCAGCAGCTTAGCCGGGACAGGGGTGCCAGATACGCAGTATTTT
J: TRBJ2-3
size: -
V: TRBV11-2
D: TRBD1